The entry that follows covers one T cell receptor beta chain sequence. One base away lies a much larger clone, so this may be a sequencing read error. The data stem from a study of blood T cells in healthy people across ages. A second PCR, run for roughly 7 to 11 cycles, used a sample-barcoded 5' primer plus a J-beta primer mix. Through a template-switch adaptor with 12 random nucleotides, each cDNA molecule received a tag. Using its own MiXCR run on the 5' RACE reads, TCRdb lists one record per CDR3 protein. The table shows approximately 810,000 distinct CDR3 sequences, with approximately 35% occurring only once. The length of the CDR3 is 15 residues. Trimming removed 7 bases at V and 0 bases at J, with 15 bases between.

This TCR derives from a man between 18 and 29 years old in good health. The specimen was blood. The chain links TRBV12-3 or TRBV12-4 to TRBJ1-2, with D unclear. CDR3 in DNA: TGTGCCAGCACCTGCGGCATGGAAGCTAACTATGGCTACACCTTC. Translated: CASTCGMEANYGYTF.